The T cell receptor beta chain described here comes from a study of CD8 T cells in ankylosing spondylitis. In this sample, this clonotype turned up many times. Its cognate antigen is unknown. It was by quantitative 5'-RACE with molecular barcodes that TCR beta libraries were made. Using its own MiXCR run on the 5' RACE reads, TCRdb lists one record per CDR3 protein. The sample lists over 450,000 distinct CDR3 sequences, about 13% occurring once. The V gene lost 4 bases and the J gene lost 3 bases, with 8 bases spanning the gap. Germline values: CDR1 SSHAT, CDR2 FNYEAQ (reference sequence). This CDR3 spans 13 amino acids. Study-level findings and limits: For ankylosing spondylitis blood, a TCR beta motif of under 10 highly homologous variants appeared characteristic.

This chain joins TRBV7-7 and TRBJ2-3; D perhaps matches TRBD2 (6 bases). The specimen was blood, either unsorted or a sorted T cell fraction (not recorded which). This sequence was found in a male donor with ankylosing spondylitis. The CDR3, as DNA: TGTGCCAGCAGCTCCGGAGGGACAGATACGCAGTATTTT. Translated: CASSSGGTDTQYF. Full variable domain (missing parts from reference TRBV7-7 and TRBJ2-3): GAGVSQSPRYKVTKRGQDVTLRCDPISSHATLYWYQQALGQGPEFLTYFNYEAQPDKSGLPSDRFSAERPEGSISTLTIQRTEQRDSAMYRCASSSGGTDTQYFGPGTRLTVL.